This is a list of T cell receptor beta chains from one sample in a study of T cell changes during pregnancy in multiple sclerosis. Method: immunoSEQ multiplex PCR; TCRdb's copy keeps in-frame clones and lacks some. The sample yields more than 85,000 clones, 94% seen once. Here the sequenced sample was peripheral blood, taken before pregnancy. These receptors were taken from a female donor with multiple sclerosis, enrolled in a pregnancy study. Each CDR3 is given without its conserved first and last residue.

TRBV6-1	13	TRBJ2-1	ASTQILGSNNEQF
TRBV5-1	17	TRBJ1-1	ASSFMRQKDRADETEAF
TRBV25-1	13	TRBJ1-1	ASSDSGQGNTEAF
TRBV19	13	TRBJ2-7	ASRVTGTGDYEQY
TRBV7-6	14	TRBJ2-3	ASTKKLAWSTDTQY
TRBV9	14	TRBJ2-1	ASSPGLAGSYNEQF
TRBV9	13	TRBJ2-7	ASSPPQGHQREQY
TRBV5-4	13	TRBJ2-5	ASSFTGTLQETQY
TRBV5-1	11	TRBJ1-2	AGSLGGANGYT
TRBV6-5	12	TRBJ1-2	ASSYSRTLAHYT
TRBV5-1	12	TRBJ1-2	ASSVTGTGKGYT
TRBV5-1	11	TRBJ1-1	ASSRGDFPEAF
TRBV21-1	9	TRBJ2-7	AGGGGVEQY
TRBV2	13	TRBJ1-5	ASSELWGLAQPQH
TRBV25-1	13	TRBJ2-3	ASGTLAGVGDTQY
TRBV11-2	16	TRBJ2-1	ASSLGGDSGLFGNEQF
TRBV27	10	TRBJ2-7	ASGWTPYEQY
TRBV6-5	8	TRBJ2-7	ASSIAEQY
TRBV14	13	TRBJ1-2	ASSQRTGRDYGYT
TRBV2	11	TRBJ1-2	ASRVFGGYGYT